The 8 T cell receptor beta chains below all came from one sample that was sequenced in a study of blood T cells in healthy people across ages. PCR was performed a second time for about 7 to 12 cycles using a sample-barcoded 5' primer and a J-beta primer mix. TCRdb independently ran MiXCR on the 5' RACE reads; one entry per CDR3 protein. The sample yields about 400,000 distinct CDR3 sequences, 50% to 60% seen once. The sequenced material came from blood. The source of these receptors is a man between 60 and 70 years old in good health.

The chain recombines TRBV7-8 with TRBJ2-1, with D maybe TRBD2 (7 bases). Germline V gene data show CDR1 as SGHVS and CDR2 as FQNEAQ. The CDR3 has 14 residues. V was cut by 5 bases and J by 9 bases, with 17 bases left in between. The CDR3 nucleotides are TGTGCCAGCAGCCCCCCGGCGGGGGCAGTTGAGCAGTTCTTC. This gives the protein CASSPPAGAVEQFF.

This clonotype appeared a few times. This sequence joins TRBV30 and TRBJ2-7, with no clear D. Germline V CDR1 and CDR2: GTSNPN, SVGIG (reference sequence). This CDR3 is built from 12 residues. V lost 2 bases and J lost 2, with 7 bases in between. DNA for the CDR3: TGTGCCTGGAGTCAGGAAACCTACGAGCAGTACTTC. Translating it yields CAWSQETYEQYF.

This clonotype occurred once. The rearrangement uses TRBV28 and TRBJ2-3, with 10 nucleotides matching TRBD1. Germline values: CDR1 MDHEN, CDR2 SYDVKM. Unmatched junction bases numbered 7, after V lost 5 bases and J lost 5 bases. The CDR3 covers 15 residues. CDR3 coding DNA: TGTGCCAGCAGTGGGACAGGGGATTCGAGAGATACGCAGTATTTT. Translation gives CASSGTGDSRDTQYF.

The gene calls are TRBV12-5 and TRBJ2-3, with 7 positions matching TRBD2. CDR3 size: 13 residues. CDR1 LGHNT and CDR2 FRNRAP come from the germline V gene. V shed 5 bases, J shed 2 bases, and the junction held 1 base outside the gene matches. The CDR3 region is CASGTSATDTQYF. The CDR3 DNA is TGTGCTAGTGGTACTAGCGCCACAGATACGCAGTATTTT.

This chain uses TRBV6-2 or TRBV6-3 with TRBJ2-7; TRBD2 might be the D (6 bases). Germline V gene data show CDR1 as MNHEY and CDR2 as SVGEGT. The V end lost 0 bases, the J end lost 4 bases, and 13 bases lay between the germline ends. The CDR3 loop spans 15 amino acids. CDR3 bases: TGTGCCAGCAGTTACTCGGGCACCGGGGGATACGAGCAGTACTTC. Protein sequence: CASSYSGTGGYEQYF.

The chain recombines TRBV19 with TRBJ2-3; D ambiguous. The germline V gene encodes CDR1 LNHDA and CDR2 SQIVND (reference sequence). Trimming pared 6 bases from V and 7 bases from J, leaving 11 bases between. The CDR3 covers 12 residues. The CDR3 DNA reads TGTGCCAGTAGGATACGAACTAATACGCAGTATTTT. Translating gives CASRIRTNTQYF.

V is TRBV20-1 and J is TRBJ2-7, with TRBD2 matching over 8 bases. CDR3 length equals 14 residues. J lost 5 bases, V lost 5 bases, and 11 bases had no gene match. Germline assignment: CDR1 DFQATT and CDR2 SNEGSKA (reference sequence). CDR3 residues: CSAPTNLAGNEQYF. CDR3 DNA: TGCAGTGCTCCCACCAACCTAGCGGGCAACGAGCAGTACTTC.

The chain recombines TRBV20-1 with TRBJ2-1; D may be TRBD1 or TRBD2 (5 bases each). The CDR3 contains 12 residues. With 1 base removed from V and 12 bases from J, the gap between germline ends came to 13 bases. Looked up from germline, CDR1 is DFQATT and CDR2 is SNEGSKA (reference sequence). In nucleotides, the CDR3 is TGCAGTGCTAGAGGCCCGGGACGAGCGCAGTTCTTC. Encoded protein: CSARGPGRAQFF.